The 24 T cell receptor beta chains below all came from one sample that was sequenced in a study of blood T cell repertoires in COVID-19. Produced via immunoSEQ multiplex PCR; TCRdb's table is partial and in-frame only. The sample lists hundreds of thousands of clones, around 88% occurring once. Sequenced material: PBMCs or T cells enriched from blood (not recorded which). These receptor sequences come from a woman aged 50 to 65 with acute COVID-19.

V and J are TRBV5-6 and TRBJ1-4; TRBD1 matches 12 bases. Per the germline V gene, CDR1 is SGHDT and CDR2 is YYEEEE. The CDR3 spans 18 residues. V lost 4 bases and J lost 7; bases outside the gene matches: 14. CDR3 amino acids: CASSGTGTGGATGEKLFF. The CDR3 DNA sequence: TGTGCCAGCAGCGGGACCGGGACAGGGGGCGCGACGGGTGAAAAACTGTTTTTT.

This chain connects TRBV24-1 to TRBJ2-1; D may be TRBD1 (5 bases). Trimming cost V 3 bases and J 8 bases, with 10 bases left between them. CDR1 and CDR2 from the germline V gene are KGHDR and SFDVKD. The CDR3 loop spans 13 amino acids. CDR3 sequence: CATSDAGFHEQFF. DNA of the CDR3: TGTGCCACCAGTGATGCAGGGTTCCATGAGCAGTTCTTC.

The rearrangement uses TRBV21-1 and TRBJ1-3. TRBV21-1 is listed as a pseudogene. The CDR3 has 15 amino acids. CDR3 nucleotides: TGTGCCAGCAGCAAAGCTTTCCTGAGGCGAAACACCATATATTTT. It encodes CASSKAFLRRNTIYF.

The rearrangement links TRBV18 to TRBJ2-3; D is undetermined. This CDR3 is built from 18 residues. Per germline, CDR1 KGHSH and CDR2 LQKENI. The V end lost 0 bases, the J end lost 2 bases, and 18 bases lay between the germline ends. The CDR3 DNA sequence: TGTGCCAGCTCACCACCGAATATACAGCAGAAGGCCACAGATACGCAGTATTTT. Protein product: CASSPPNIQQKATDTQYF.

The gene calls are TRBV5-4 and TRBJ1-5, with D uncertain. V lost 0 bases, J lost 0 bases, and 16 bases lay in between. The germline gives CDR1 SGHNT, CDR2 YYREEE (reference sequence). The CDR3 consists of 18 residues. The CDR3 sequence: CASSLDGGGLYSNQPQHF. CDR3 nucleotide sequence: TGTGCCAGCAGCTTGGATGGAGGTGGGCTTTATAGCAATCAGCCCCAGCATTTT.

In DNA, the CDR3 is TGCGCCAGCAGCCGGTCGGGAAACACTGAAGCTTTCTTT. This sequence encodes CASSRSGNTEAFF. The V call is TRBV5-1, the J call TRBJ1-1, with D unresolved. The CDR3 consists of 13 residues. CDR1 and CDR2 from the germline V gene are SGHRS and YFSETQ. Between the trimmed V and J ends, which lost 4 bases and 2 bases, there was a span of 9 bases.

This clone was recorded only once. The chain uses TRBV7-9 and TRBJ1-6; D call uncertain. The V and J ends lost 5 bases and 9 bases respectively, with 11 bases between them. The CDR3 runs to 13 residues. Germline V gene data show CDR1 as SEHNR and CDR2 as FQNEAQ (reference sequence). The CDR3 bases are TGTGCCAGCAGCCCTCTTGCGGGTTCACCCCTCCACTTT. Its translation is CASSPLAGSPLHF. Drawing the rest from reference TRBV7-9 and TRBJ1-6, the complete variable domain is DTGVSQNPRHKITKRGQNVTFRCDPISEHNRLYWYRQTLGQGPEFLTYFQNEAQLEKSRLLSDRFSAERPKGSFSTLEIQRTEQGDSAMYLCASSPLAGSPLHFGNGTRLTVT.

The rearrangement links TRBV5-1 to TRBJ2-7, with a possible D match to TRBD2 (6 bases). The CDR3 contains 14 residues. The V end lost 4 bases, the J end lost 6 bases, and 17 bases lay between the germline ends. Germline V gives CDR1 SGHRS, CDR2 YFSETQ. The CDR3 here is CASSDRDLAFEQYF. Written as DNA, the CDR3 is TGCGCCAGCAGCGACCGGGACTTGGCTTTCGAGCAGTACTTC.

The V and J genes are TRBV10-3 and TRBJ2-7; D call uncertain. The CDR3 is made up of 14 amino acids. Trimming removed 2 bases at V and 2 bases at J, with 10 bases between. The V gene's germline CDR1 is ENHRY and CDR2 SYGVKD. CDR3 sequence (DNA): TGTGCCATCAGTGAGCCGACTGGAGCCTACGAGCAGTACTTC. Protein sequence: CAISEPTGAYEQYF.

This chain links TRBV28 with TRBJ1-5; 7 bases agree with TRBD1. The germline V gene encodes CDR1 MDHEN and CDR2 SYDVKM. The J segment lost 0 bases and the V segment lost 10 bases, leaving 15 bases of the junction unmatched. This CDR3 comprises 17 residues. The CDR3 sequence: CAITTGAHSYSNQPQHF. DNA of the CDR3: TGTGCCATCACTACAGGGGCCCACTCATATAGCAATCAGCCCCAGCATTTT.

V usage is TRBV18 and J usage is TRBJ2-5; tentative D call: TRBD1 (5 bases). Trimming pared 3 bases from V and 4 bases from J, leaving 12 bases between. This CDR3 spans 14 amino acids. CDR1 and CDR2 (germline): KGHSH, LQKENI. CDR3 protein: CASSPRQGRETQYF. The CDR3 DNA is TGTGCCAGCTCACCGAGGCAGGGCAGAGAGACCCAGTACTTC.

V gene TRBV15 combines with J gene TRBJ1-1, with D unclear. V lost 2 bases, J lost 3 bases, and 16 bases lay in between. Germline CDR1 reads LNHNV; CDR2 reads YYDKDF (reference sequence). The CDR3 extends over 16 amino acids. The DNA of the CDR3 is TGTGCCACCAGCAGACTAAGGCAAGGCGGTTACACTGAAGCTTTCTTT. Protein product: CATSRLRQGGYTEAFF.

The chain combines TRBV7-2 with TRBJ2-2; TRBD1 agrees at 9 bases. Germline CDR1 SGHTA, CDR2 FQGNSA. The CDR3 consists of 15 residues. V lost 4 bases, J lost 4 bases, and 4 bases stayed unmatched. DNA of the CDR3: TGTGCCAGCAGCTCCCCGACAGGGGGCACCGGGGAGCTGTTTTTT. This encodes CASSSPTGGTGELFF.

This clone was counted once. The V and J genes are TRBV5-1 and TRBJ1-1, with 9 bases identical to TRBD1. The junction had 6 bases not matched to a gene; V was cut back by 4 bases and J by 2 bases. The CDR3 totals 15 residues. CDR1 SGHRS and CDR2 YFSETQ come from the germline V gene. CDR3 amino acids: CASSPVTGGNTEAFF. CDR3 coding DNA: TGCGCCAGCAGCCCGGTGACAGGGGGAAACACTGAAGCTTTCTTT.

The CDR3 loop reads CASSPTSSNQPQHF. CDR3 coding DNA: TGTGCCAGCAGCCCTACCTCCAGCAATCAGCCCCAGCATTTT. The J gene is TRBJ1-5, the V gene TRBV7-2; D not resolved. CDR1 is SGHTA and CDR2 is FQGNSA in the germline V gene. Trimming took off 5 bases at V and 1 base at J, with 9 bases between the two ends. CDR3 length equals 14 residues.

The V call is TRBV7-8, the J call TRBJ1-1; the D is unclear. The V gene's germline CDR1 is SGHVS and CDR2 FQNEAQ. This CDR3 has 14 amino acids. Trimming removed 5 bases from V and 5 bases from J, with 15 bases in between. The DNA for the CDR3 is TGTGCCAGCAGCCCCAATTTCCCGGGGACTGAAGCTTTCTTT. It codes for CASSPNFPGTEAFF.

The chain combines TRBV28 with TRBJ1-2; 9 nucleotides line up with TRBD1. The germline gives CDR1 MDHEN, CDR2 SYDVKM. This CDR3 spans 14 amino acids. V dropped 3 bases and J dropped 7; count of bases not matched to a gene: 6. The CDR3 region is CASSFNRGLGGYTF. The CDR3 nucleotides read TGTGCCAGCAGTTTTAACAGGGGGCTAGGTGGCTACACCTTC.

This clone was seen once. The rearrangement uses TRBV4-2 and TRBJ1-4; perhaps TRBD1 as D (5 bases). This CDR3 has 15 amino acids. Germline CDR1 LGHNA, CDR2 YNFKEQ. V was cut by 4 bases and J by 7 bases, with 16 bases left in between. CDR3 nucleotide sequence: TGTGCCAGCAGCCTTTGGGGCCAGACCATTGAAAAACTGTTTTTT. It is translated as CASSLWGQTIEKLFF.

J is TRBJ2-3 and V is TRBV28, with 9 nucleotides matching TRBD2. CDR3 size: 15 residues. CDR1 is MDHEN, CDR2 SYDVKM, per germline. With 6 bases clipped from V and 5 bases from J, the junction kept 9 bases outside the gene matches. DNA for the CDR3: TGTGCCAGCAGCCCTAGCGGGGAGGAGGGAGATACGCAGTATTTT. It encodes CASSPSGEEGDTQYF.

V is TRBV7-3 and J is TRBJ2-2; no firm D call. This CDR3 is 14 amino acids long. CDR1 and CDR2 from the germline V gene are SGHTA and FQGTGA. Between the trimmed V and J ends, which lost 0 bases and 2 bases, there was a span of 4 bases. This chain's CDR3 is CASSLTHNTGELFF. The CDR3 DNA is TGTGCCAGCAGCTTAACACACAACACCGGGGAGCTGTTTTTT.

CDR3 region: CASSLSPGGYEQYF. The CDR3 nucleotides read TGCGCCAGCAGCTTGAGTCCAGGGGGATACGAGCAGTACTTC. The chain uses TRBV5-1 and TRBJ2-7; 7 bases are a match to TRBD1. Trimming took 1 base from V and 4 from J; bases not matched to a gene: 5. Germline values: CDR1 SGHRS, CDR2 YFSETQ. The CDR3 totals 14 residues.

This chain joins TRBV7-9 and TRBJ2-3, with 8 bases matching TRBD2. CDR1 and CDR2 from the germline V gene are SEHNR and FQNEAQ (reference sequence). The CDR3 totals 17 residues. The ends lost 0 bases at V and 1 base at J; junction bases unmatched: 6. The CDR3 protein is CASSLARLATGTDTQYF. CDR3 coding DNA: TGTGCCAGCAGCTTAGCGCGACTAGCGACGGGCACAGATACGCAGTATTTT. The whole variable domain, remainder taken from reference TRBV7-9 and TRBJ2-3, is DTGVSQNPRHKITKRGQNVTFRCDPISEHNRLYWYRQTLGQGPEFLTYFQNEAQLEKSRLLSDRFSAERPKGSFSTLEIQRTEQGDSAMYLCASSLARLATGTDTQYFGPGTRLTVL.

The chain joins TRBV28 to TRBJ2-3; a possible D gene is TRBD1 (6 bases). Between the trimmed V and J ends, which lost 2 bases and 2 bases, there was a span of 8 bases. From germline, CDR1 is MDHEN and CDR2 SYDVKM. The CDR3 is made up of 14 amino acids. This chain's CDR3 is CASSLGTHTDTQYF. CDR3 nucleotides: TGTGCCAGCAGTTTAGGGACACACACAGATACGCAGTATTTT.

The V gene is TRBV27, the J gene TRBJ1-1; the D is unclear. CDR1 and CDR2 from the germline V gene are MNHEY and SMNVEV (reference sequence). CDR3 length equals 13 residues. With 3 bases removed from V and 4 bases from J, the gap between germline ends came to 9 bases. The CDR3 DNA reads as TGTGCCAGCAGTTTTAAACATATCACTGAAGCTTTCTTT. Its protein is CASSFKHITEAFF.